These 10 T cell receptor beta chains originate from one sample sequenced in a study of control samples from healthy donors and cancer patients. Clones were read by immunoSEQ multiplex PCR, and TCRdb kept only the in-frame ones, dropping some. The table has 140,000 or so clones, about nine tenths seen once. The sample taken for sequencing was blood. These receptors were obtained from a man aged 30 to 45 in good health.

The chain has TRBV7-3 and TRBJ2-2; TRBD2 agrees at 8 bases. This CDR3 region has 18 residues. Germline CDR1 SGHTA, CDR2 FQGTGA. Trimming removed 0 bases from V and 7 bases from J; junction bases left unmatched: 13. Here the CDR3 reads CASSLTSLAGGRDGELFF. CDR3 bases: TGTGCCAGCAGCTTAACTTCCCTCGCGGGGGGCCGGGACGGGGAGCTGTTTTTT.

The V and J genes are TRBV6-2 or TRBV6-3 and TRBJ1-5; 10 bases fit TRBD1. The V gene's germline CDR1 is MNHEY and CDR2 SVGEGT. The CDR3 is 15 amino acids. V dropped 4 bases and J dropped 1; count of bases not matched to a gene: 1. The CDR3 DNA follows: TGTGCCAGCAGTTGGACAGGGGGGAGCAATCAGCCCCAGCATTTT. Protein: CASSWTGGSNQPQHF.

The chain is built from TRBV7-2 and TRBJ2-1, with D unclear. Looked up from germline, CDR1 is SGHTA and CDR2 is FQGNSA. The CDR3 has 15 amino acids. With 1 base removed from V and 9 bases from J, the gap between germline ends came to 16 bases. The CDR3 is CASSLEPPLSGEQFF. CDR3 DNA: TGTGCCAGCAGCTTAGAACCCCCTTTGAGTGGTGAGCAGTTCTTC.

This rearrangement joins TRBV7-9 to TRBJ2-1; D perhaps matches TRBD1 (6 bases). This CDR3 has 17 residues. V lost 1 base to trimming and J lost 2 bases, with 15 bases between them. CDR1 and CDR2 from the germline V gene are SEHNR and FQNEAQ (reference sequence). The CDR3 DNA follows: TGTGCCAGCAGCTTAGAGGCAGGGGTTGCGACCTACAATGAGCAGTTCTTC. Its translation: CASSLEAGVATYNEQFF.

V and J are TRBV5-6 and TRBJ2-7, with D possibly being TRBD1 (6 bases). This CDR3 spans 15 amino acids. Germline-derived CDR1 and CDR2 are SGHDT and YYEEEE. Trimming took 4 bases from V and 0 from J, leaving 14 bases between them. CDR3: CASSDTGPSSYEQYF. CDR3 bases: TGTGCCAGCAGCGACACAGGGCCTAGCTCCTACGAGCAGTACTTC.

The chain combines TRBV6-1 with TRBJ1-5, with 7 bases lining up with TRBD1. The CDR3 has 16 residues. The J segment lost 5 bases and the V segment lost 4 bases, leaving 11 bases of the junction unmatched. Germline V gene lookup returns CDR1 MNHNS and CDR2 SASEGT. CDR3 coding DNA: TGTGCCAGCAGTGCCCGGGACAGCGTAACCCATCAGCCCCAGCATTTT. It codes for CASSARDSVTHQPQHF.

This clone was counted a single time. The chain couples TRBV9 to TRBJ1-2; the match to TRBD1 covers 7 bases. V lost 0 bases and J lost 5; bases outside the gene matches: 7. Germline CDR1 SGDLS, CDR2 YYNGEE. The CDR3 contains 15 residues. CDR3 in amino acids: CASSVDDGTAYGYTF. CDR3 DNA sequence: TGTGCCAGCAGCGTAGACGACGGGACAGCTTATGGCTACACCTTC. Supplemented by reference TRBV9 and TRBJ1-2, the full variable domain reads DSGVTQTPKHLITATGQRVTLRCSPRSGDLSVYWYQQSLDQGLQFLIQYYNGEERAKGNILERFSAQQFPDLHSELNLSSLELGDSALYFCASSVDDGTAYGYTFGSGTRLTVV.

The chain has TRBV24-1 and TRBJ1-4; TRBD1 matches 7 bases. The junction had 4 bases not matched to a gene; V was cut back by 2 bases and J by 5 bases. CDR1 KGHDR and CDR2 SFDVKD come from the germline V gene. This CDR3 spans 15 amino acids. CDR3 protein: CATSDSQGRNEKLFF. The CDR3 region has the DNA TGTGCCACCAGTGATTCACAGGGGCGGAATGAAAAACTGTTTTTT.

The V gene is TRBV5-1, the J gene TRBJ2-1; D gene unclear. Germline V gives CDR1 SGHRS, CDR2 YFSETQ. V lost 0 bases to trimming and J lost 4 bases, with 11 bases between them. This CDR3 contains 15 residues. Here the CDR3 reads CASSLAPQPYNEQFF. For the CDR3, the DNA is TGCGCCAGCAGCTTGGCTCCCCAACCATACAATGAGCAGTTCTTC.

The V call is TRBV7-3, the J call TRBJ2-1; D might be TRBD2 (5 bases). V lost 2 bases and J lost 9, with 11 bases in between. Germline V lookup: CDR1 SGHTA, CDR2 FQGTGA. This CDR3 has 13 amino acids. The DNA for the CDR3 is TGTGCCAGCAGCTTAGCTCTAGCAGCTGAGCAGTTCTTC. Its translation: CASSLALAAEQFF.